A selection of T cell receptor beta chains follows, all from one sample in a study of blood T cell repertoires in COVID-19. Sequencing used immunoSEQ multiplex PCR; TCRdb keeps in-frame clones, though not all of them. The sample records 15,000 to 20,000 clones, roughly 91% being singletons. Input material: peripheral blood. Receptors originate from a human donor in a cohort sampled during active COVID-19. Both conserved end residues are part of each CDR3. D genes are given only for firm matches. A clone size is listed for some rows: how often the clone was seen (once, few, many), or a class if it is expanded.

>TRBV5-6|-|-|TRBJ2-7
TGTGCCAGCAGACAGGGAAGGGCCTACGAGCAGTACTTC
CASRQGRAYEQYF
>TRBV9|TRBD2|-|TRBJ2-1
TGTGCCAGCAGCCGAGGACTAGCGACATACAATGAGCAGTTCTTC
CASSRGLATYNEQFF
>TRBV3-1/TRBV3-2|-|-|TRBJ2-3
TGTGCCAGCAGCCAAGTAGGGGGACCCACAGATACGCAGTATTTT
CASSQVGGPTDTQYF
>TRBV7-3|TRBD2|-|TRBJ2-3
TGTGCCAGCAGCTTAACGGGCGGGAGTAGTCGATACACAGATACGCAGTATTTT
CASSLTGGSSRYTDTQYF
>TRBV28|-|-|TRBJ2-3
TGTGCCAGCACCCGGTTGGTCCAGGGGAGCACAGATACGCAGTATTTT
CASTRLVQGSTDTQYF
>TRBV6-5|TRBD1|-|TRBJ2-7
TGTGCCAGCAGTTCCGGGACAGGGACTCGCGAGCAGTACTTC
CASSSGTGTREQYF
>TRBV6-5|-|-|TRBJ1-1
TGTGCCAGCAGTACTCCTACAGGGTGGAGCACTGAAGCTTTCTTT
CASSTPTGWSTEAFF
>TRBV12-3/TRBV12-4|-|once|TRBJ1-2
TGTGCCAGCAGTTTTGTCAGGGGCAATGGCTACACCTTC
CASSFVRGNGYTF
>TRBV7-3|TRBD1|-|TRBJ2-5
TGTGCCAGCAGCTTAAGCGGGACAGGGGAGACCCAGTACTTC
CASSLSGTGETQYF
>TRBV3-1/TRBV3-2|TRBD1|-|TRBJ1-1
TGTGCCAGCAGCCCGACAGGGGGGGTAACTGAAGCTTTCTTT
CASSPTGGVTEAFF
>TRBV5-5|-|-|TRBJ1-4
TGTGCCAGCAGCTTTACAGATAATGAAAAACTGTTTTTT
CASSFTDNEKLFF
>TRBV5-1|TRBD1|-|TRBJ2-7
TGCGCCAGCAGCCGTGGACAGGGGAATGGCGAGCAGTACTTC
CASSRGQGNGEQYF
>TRBV25-1|TRBD2|-|TRBJ2-1
TGTGCCAGCAGTGATCTAGCGGGAGGGCTTAATGAGCAGTTCTTC
CASSDLAGGLNEQFF
>TRBV6-5|TRBD1|once|TRBJ1-2
TGTGCCAGCGTGGGACAGGGGTTTGGCTACACCTTC
CASVGQGFGYTF
>TRBV5-1|-|once|TRBJ2-4
TGCGCCAGCACCAATGGGGGCCTAGGCGGCGGAAACATTCAGTACTTC
CASTNGGLGGGNIQYF
>TRBV5-1|-|-|TRBJ2-3
TGCGCCAGCAGCCCCGGGACTAGCACAGATACGCAGTATTTT
CASSPGTSTDTQYF
>TRBV28|-|-|TRBJ2-3
TGTGCCAGCAGTTCCAGGGGCGATACGCAGTATTTT
CASSSRGDTQYF
>TRBV10-3|-|-|TRBJ2-7
TGTGCCACCGGACTGAGAGAGCAGTACTTC
CATGLREQYF
>TRBV9|TRBD1|-|TRBJ2-5
TGTGCCAGCAGCGCGACAGGGGGCATGGAGACCCAGTACTTC
CASSATGGMETQYF
>TRBV24-1|TRBD1|-|TRBJ1-2
TGTGCCACCAGTCCGCGGGACAGGGGGCGGGTGTGGCGAGACGGCTACACCTTC
CATSPRDRGRVWRDGYTF
>TRBV12-3/TRBV12-4|TRBD1|-|TRBJ2-5
TGTGCCAGCAGCCCAAGACAGGGAGAGACCCAGTACTTC
CASSPRQGETQYF
>TRBV5-4|-|few|TRBJ2-1
TGTGCCAGCAGCTTGTGGACTACTGAGCAGTTCTTC
CASSLWTTEQFF